This T cell receptor (beta chain) was recovered during a study of beta chain features in type 1 diabetes. Investigators reverse transcribed all isolated RNA, so they sequenced expressed TCRB transcripts. Here immunoSEQ multiplex PCR was the method, and the copy in TCRdb shows in-frame clones only, minus some. Here the sample spans tens of thousands of clones, roughly 69% being singletons. As regards this clone: What it binds is not known.

Germline trimming cut 3 bases from V and 0 bases from J; bases unmatched to any gene: 9. This CDR3 has 17 residues. Germline values: CDR1 KGHSH, CDR2 LQKENI. Regarding the study as a whole: Patients with Type 1 diabetes showed moderately but significantly shorter TCRB CDR3s in all four CD4+ subsets.

The source is a man younger than 30 with type 1 diabetes. Material: Tregs from blood. This chain connects TRBV18 to TRBJ2-5, with 8 positions matching TRBD1. The CDR3 coding sequence is TGTGCCAGCTCACCGACGATTAACAGGGGGAACCAAGAGACCCAGTACTTC. Its translation is CASSPTINRGNQETQYF.